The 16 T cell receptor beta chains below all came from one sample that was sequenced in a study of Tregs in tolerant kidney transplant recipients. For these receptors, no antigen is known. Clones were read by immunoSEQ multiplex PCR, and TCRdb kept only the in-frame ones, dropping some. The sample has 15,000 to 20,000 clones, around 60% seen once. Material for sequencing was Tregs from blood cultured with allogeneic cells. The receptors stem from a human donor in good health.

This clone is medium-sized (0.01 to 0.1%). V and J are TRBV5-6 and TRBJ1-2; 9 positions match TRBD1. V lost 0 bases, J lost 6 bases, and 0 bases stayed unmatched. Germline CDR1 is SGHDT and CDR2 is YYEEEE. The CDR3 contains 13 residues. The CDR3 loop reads CASSLGQGDGYTF. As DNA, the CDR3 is TGTGCCAGCAGCTTGGGACAGGGGGATGGCTACACCTTC.

CDR3 sequence: CSGLMRVQGEAFF. For the CDR3, the DNA is TGCAGCGGCCTGATGAGGGTTCAAGGTGAAGCTTTCTTT. The chain recombines TRBV29-1 with TRBJ1-1; no definite D call. The CDR3 covers 13 residues. V lost 7 bases and J lost 7, with 19 bases in between. From germline, CDR1 is SQVTM and CDR2 ANQGSEA.

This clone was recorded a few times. The CDR3 reads CASSPGLAGGGNEQFF. As DNA, the CDR3 is TGTGCCAGCAGTCCGGGACTAGCGGGAGGGGGCAATGAGCAGTTCTTC. The chain employs TRBV27 and TRBJ2-1, with 16 bases matching TRBD2. CDR1 and CDR2 (germline): MNHEY, SMNVEV (reference sequence). After removal of 5 bases from V and 6 bases from J, the junction contained 4 bases not matched to a gene. The CDR3 is 16 amino acids.

DNA of the CDR3: TGTGCCAGCAGCGACAGCCCTGGGGATGGCTACACCTTC. It specifies CASSDSPGDGYTF. V usage is TRBV6-5 and J usage is TRBJ1-2; D might be TRBD1 (5 bases). Germline V lookup: CDR1 MNHEY, CDR2 SVGAGI. Trimming removed 6 bases at V and 6 bases at J, with 14 bases between. CDR3 length equals 13 residues.

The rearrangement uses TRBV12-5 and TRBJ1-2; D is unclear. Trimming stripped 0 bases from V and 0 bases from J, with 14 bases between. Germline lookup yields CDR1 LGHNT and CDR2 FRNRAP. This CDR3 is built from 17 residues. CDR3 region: CASGLVRVQETNYGYTF. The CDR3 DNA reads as TGTGCTAGTGGTTTGGTGAGGGTGCAGGAGACTAACTATGGCTACACCTTC.

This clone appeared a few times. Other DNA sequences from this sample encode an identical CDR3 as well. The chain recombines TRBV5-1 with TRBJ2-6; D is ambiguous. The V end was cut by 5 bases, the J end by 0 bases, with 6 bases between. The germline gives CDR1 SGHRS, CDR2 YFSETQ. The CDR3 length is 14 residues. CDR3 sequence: CASRGISGANVLTF. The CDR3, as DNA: TGCGCCAGCAGAGGGATCTCTGGGGCCAACGTCCTGACTTTC.

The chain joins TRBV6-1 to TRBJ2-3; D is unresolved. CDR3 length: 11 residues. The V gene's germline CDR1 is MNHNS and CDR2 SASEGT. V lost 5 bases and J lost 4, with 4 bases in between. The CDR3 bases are TGTGCCAGCAGTAGGGCAGATACGCAGTATTTT. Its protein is CASSRADTQYF.

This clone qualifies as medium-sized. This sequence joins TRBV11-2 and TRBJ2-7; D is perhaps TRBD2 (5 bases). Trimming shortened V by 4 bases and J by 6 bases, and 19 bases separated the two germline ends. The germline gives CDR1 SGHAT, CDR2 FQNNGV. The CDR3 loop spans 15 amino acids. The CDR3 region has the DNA TGTGCCAGCAGCTCAACGAGAGGGATAGAGAGCGAGCAGTACTTC. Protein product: CASSSTRGIESEQYF.

For the CDR3, the DNA is TGTGCCAGCAGCTTCGATTTCGGGGGCAGCCAAGAGACCCAGTACTTC. Its translation: CASSFDFGGSQETQYF. The rearrangement joins TRBV5-6 to TRBJ2-5; D tentatively fits TRBD1 or TRBD2 (6 bases each). The ends were cut back, 2 bases at V and 1 base at J, with 15 bases in the middle. Germline lookup yields CDR1 SGHDT and CDR2 YYEEEE. This CDR3 has 16 amino acids.

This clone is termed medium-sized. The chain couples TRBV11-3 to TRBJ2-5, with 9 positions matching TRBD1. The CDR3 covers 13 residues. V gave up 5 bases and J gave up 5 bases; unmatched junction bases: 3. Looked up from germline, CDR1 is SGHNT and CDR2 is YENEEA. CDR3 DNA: TGTGCCAGCAGCCGGACAGGGGCGGAGACCCAGTACTTC. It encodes CASSRTGAETQYF.

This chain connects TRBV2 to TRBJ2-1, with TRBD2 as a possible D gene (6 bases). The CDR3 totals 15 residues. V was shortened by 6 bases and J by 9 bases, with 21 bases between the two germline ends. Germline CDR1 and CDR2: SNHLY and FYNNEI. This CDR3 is CASSPGRGPRGEQFF. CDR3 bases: TGTGCCAGCAGCCCGGGGCGGGGTCCAAGGGGTGAGCAGTTCTTC.

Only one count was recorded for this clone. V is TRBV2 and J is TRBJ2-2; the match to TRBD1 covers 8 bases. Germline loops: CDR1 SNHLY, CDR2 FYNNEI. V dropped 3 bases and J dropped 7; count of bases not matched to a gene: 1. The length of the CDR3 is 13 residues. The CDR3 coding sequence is TGTGCCAGCAGTGAGGACAGGGTCGGGGAGCTGTTTTTT. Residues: CASSEDRVGELFF.

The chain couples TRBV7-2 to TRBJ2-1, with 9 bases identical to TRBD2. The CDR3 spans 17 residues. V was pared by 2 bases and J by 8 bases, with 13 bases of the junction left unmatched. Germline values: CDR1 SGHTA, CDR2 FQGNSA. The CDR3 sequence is CASSLTKAGGAQDEQFF. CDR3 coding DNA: TGTGCCAGCAGCTTAACAAAAGCGGGGGGAGCGCAAGATGAGCAGTTCTTC. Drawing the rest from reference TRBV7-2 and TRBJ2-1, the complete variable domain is GAGVSQSPSNKVTEKGKDVELRCDPISGHTALYWYRQSLGQGLEFLIYFQGNSAPDKSGLPSDRFSAERTGGSVSTLTIQRTQQEDSAVYLCASSLTKAGGAQDEQFFGPGTRLTVL.

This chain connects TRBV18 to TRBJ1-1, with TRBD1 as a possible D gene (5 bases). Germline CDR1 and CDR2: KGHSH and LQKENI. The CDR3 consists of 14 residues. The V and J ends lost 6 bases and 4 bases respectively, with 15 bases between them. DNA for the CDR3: TGTGCCAGCTCGCTCCGGGACTCAGTCACTGAAGCTTTCTTT. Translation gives CASSLRDSVTEAFF.

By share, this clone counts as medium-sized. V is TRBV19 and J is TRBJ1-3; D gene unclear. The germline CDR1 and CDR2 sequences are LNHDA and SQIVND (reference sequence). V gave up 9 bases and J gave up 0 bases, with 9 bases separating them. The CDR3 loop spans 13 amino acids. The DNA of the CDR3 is TGTGCCAGCACCAGCAGCTCTGGAAACACCATATATTTT. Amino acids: CASTSSSGNTIYF.

CDR3 protein: CASRGGAGYNEQFF. As DNA, the CDR3 is TGTGCCAGCAGAGGGGGGGCCGGCTACAATGAGCAGTTCTTC. V and J are TRBV27 and TRBJ2-1, with D possibly being TRBD2 (7 bases). Germline lookup yields CDR1 MNHEY and CDR2 SMNVEV (reference sequence). This CDR3 has 14 amino acids. With 6 bases removed from V and 3 bases from J, the gap between germline ends came to 12 bases.